The 23 T cell receptor beta chains reported below all come from one sample, sequenced in a study of control samples from healthy donors and cancer patients. Using immunoSEQ multiplex PCR, the repertoire was profiled, and TCRdb retains in-frame clones only, with some absent. In the table there are tens of thousands of clones, roughly 88% of which are singletons. Material: blood. These receptors came from a man in his forties or fifties in good health.

The table lists this clone with a few counts. The chain couples TRBV11-3 to TRBJ2-1; 8 bases are a match to TRBD2. Germline CDR1 SGHNT, CDR2 YENEEA. This CDR3 is 15 amino acids long. V trimming: 7 bases; J trimming: 6 bases; junction bases outside the gene matches: 11. CDR3 sequence: CASTLREGAGNEQFF. The CDR3 coding sequence is TGTGCCAGCACCCTACGGGAGGGAGCGGGCAATGAGCAGTTCTTC.

The rearrangement uses TRBV18 and TRBJ2-5; D remains unclear. This CDR3 region has 13 residues. Germline V gene lookup returns CDR1 KGHSH and CDR2 LQKENI. V gave up 0 bases and J gave up 5 bases, with 7 bases separating them. CDR3 sequence: CASSPPGEETQYF. CDR3 sequence (DNA): TGTGCCAGCTCACCACCTGGTGAGGAGACCCAGTACTTC.

The rearrangement uses TRBV28 and TRBJ2-1; D gene ambiguous. This CDR3 spans 15 amino acids. Trimming removed 5 bases at V and 6 bases at J, with 17 bases between. CDR1 and CDR2 from the germline V gene are MDHEN and SYDVKM. CDR3 nucleotides: TGTGCCAGCAGTAATCAGGATAGCCTAGGCAATGAGCAGTTCTTC. It specifies CASSNQDSLGNEQFF.

The rearrangement links TRBV28 to TRBJ1-6, with 9 bases that match TRBD1. Germline V lookup: CDR1 MDHEN, CDR2 SYDVKM. With 7 bases clipped from V and 7 bases from J, the junction kept 11 bases outside the gene matches. This CDR3 region has 16 residues. CDR3 sequence (DNA): TGTGCCAGCACCGAGACAGGGGGTACTGGAAATTCACCCCTCCACTTT. This codes for CASTETGGTGNSPLHF.

J is TRBJ2-5 and V is TRBV28; D may be TRBD1 (5 bases). Germline V lookup: CDR1 MDHEN, CDR2 SYDVKM. CDR3 length equals 13 residues. The V end lost 3 bases, the J end lost 4 bases, and 9 bases lay between the germline ends. The CDR3 DNA follows: TGTGCCAGCAGTTTCAGGGTCGGAGAGACCCAGTACTTC. Protein sequence: CASSFRVGETQYF.

The chain carries TRBV4-1 and TRBJ2-7, with D hard to call. Germline loops: CDR1 MGHRA, CDR2 YSYEKL. Trimming removed 0 bases at V and 1 base at J, with 7 bases between. This CDR3 region has 14 residues. CDR3 protein: CASSQDWVSYEQYF. In DNA, the CDR3 is TGCGCCAGCAGCCAAGACTGGGTGTCCTACGAGCAGTACTTC.

DNA for the CDR3: TGTGCCAGCAGCTTACATGTGCAGGGCGGGGAGCTGTTTTTT. It is translated as CASSLHVQGGELFF. The chain joins TRBV11-2 to TRBJ2-2; a weak D match, TRBD1 (5 bases). The CDR3 is 14 residues long. The germline CDR1 and CDR2 sequences are SGHAT and FQNNGV. V was clipped by 2 bases and J by 7 bases, with 11 bases between them.

The rearrangement uses TRBV6-5 and TRBJ2-3; D uncertain. This CDR3 has 13 amino acids. Trimming cost V 6 bases and J 5 bases, with 12 bases left between them. Germline V CDR1 and CDR2: MNHEY, SVGAGI. The CDR3 sequence is CASSLTKGDTQYF. The CDR3 DNA reads TGTGCCAGCAGCCTCACCAAGGGAGATACGCAGTATTTT.

Here the CDR3 DNA reads TGTGCCAGCAGCCCAGCAAACCGGAATGAGCAGTTCTTC. The encoded protein is CASSPANRNEQFF. V and J are TRBV7-2 and TRBJ2-1; no firm D call. The germline CDR1 and CDR2 sequences are SGHTA and FQGNSA. The CDR3 totals 13 residues. With 5 bases removed from V and 7 bases from J, the gap between germline ends came to 12 bases.

The gene calls are TRBV19 and TRBJ2-3, with D perhaps matching TRBD1 (5 bases). Germline V gene sequence: CDR1 LNHDA, CDR2 SQIVND (reference sequence). CDR3 length: 13 residues. Trimming pared 5 bases from V and 7 bases from J, leaving 13 bases between. The DNA for the CDR3 is TGTGCCAGTAGTTTGGCAGGGCTATATACGCAGTATTTT. Protein product: CASSLAGLYTQYF.

This clone was seen once. V usage is TRBV13 and J usage is TRBJ2-7; 10 bases line up with TRBD2. Trimming cost V 5 bases and J 1 base; bases outside gene matches: 5. Per germline, CDR1 PRHDT and CDR2 FYEKMQ (reference sequence). CDR3 length: 15 residues. CDR3 loop: CASSGGAGGSYEQYF. CDR3 bases: TGTGCCAGCAGCGGCGGAGCGGGGGGGTCCTACGAGCAGTACTTC.

The chain employs TRBV28 and TRBJ1-4; a possible D gene is TRBD1 (5 bases). Trimming stripped 6 bases from V and 6 bases from J, with 20 bases between. From germline, CDR1 is MDHEN and CDR2 SYDVKM. This CDR3 contains 16 residues. For the CDR3, the DNA is TGTGCCAGCAGGGGGAGTTTGGGGCGCCGGGATGAAAAACTGTTTTTT. It encodes CASRGSLGRRDEKLFF.

This chain joins TRBV4-3 and TRBJ1-1; D not certain. This CDR3 has 14 amino acids. From germline, CDR1 is LGHNA and CDR2 YSLEER. Trimming took off 2 bases at V and 1 base at J, with 8 bases between the two ends. The CDR3 region has the DNA TGCGCCAGCAGCCAAAAGGACCAGAACACTGAAGCTTTCTTT. Its translation: CASSQKDQNTEAFF.

This sequence joins TRBV28 and TRBJ2-7; the D gene is possibly TRBD1 (8 bases). The CDR3 has 15 residues. Trimming removed 3 bases from V and 8 bases from J, with 20 bases in between. Germline assignment: CDR1 MDHEN and CDR2 SYDVKM. The CDR3 DNA reads as TGTGCCAGCAGTTTCCCCTGGGGGGGGACAGGAAAGCAGTACTTC. It specifies CASSFPWGGTGKQYF.

CDR3: CASSPSPLMGETQYF. In nucleotides, the CDR3 is TGTGCCAGCAGCCCCTCCCCCCTGATGGGGGAGACCCAGTACTTC. This sequence joins TRBV7-9 and TRBJ2-5, with no clear D. The germline V gene has CDR1 SEHNR and CDR2 FQNEAQ (reference sequence). CDR3 length equals 15 residues. V shed 5 bases and J shed 5 bases, with 18 bases lying between them.

The chain has TRBV10-3 and TRBJ2-5, with 7 bases aligning to TRBD1. The CDR3 is 14 residues long. Trimming took 2 bases from V and 2 from J; bases not matched to a gene: 2. Germline V gene sequence: CDR1 ENHRY, CDR2 SYGVKD. This chain's CDR3 is CAISEDREQETQYF. In DNA form, the CDR3 reads TGTGCCATCAGTGAGGACAGGGAACAAGAGACCCAGTACTTC.

This clone was recorded a few times. V usage is TRBV3-1 (or the pseudogene TRBV3-2) and J usage is TRBJ1-3; D unresolved. Germline CDR1 reads LGHDT; CDR2 reads YNNKEL (reference sequence). Trimming shortened V by 1 base and J by 2 bases, and 9 bases separated the two germline ends. There are 15 residues in the CDR3. CDR3 region: CASSQVNVAGNTIYF. CDR3 DNA: TGTGCCAGCAGCCAAGTAAATGTAGCTGGAAACACCATATATTTT.

The V call is TRBV5-5, the J call TRBJ2-2; TRBD2 might be the D (6 bases). Germline CDR1 SGHKS, CDR2 YYEKEE (reference sequence). The germline V and J ends were trimmed by 7 bases and 0 bases, with 16 bases remaining between them. This CDR3 is built from 16 residues. The CDR3 bases are TGTGCCAGCCTTCCCCTCGGGACTCCGAACACCGGGGAGCTGTTTTTT. Translated, it gives CASLPLGTPNTGELFF.

V gene TRBV13 combines with J gene TRBJ1-3; maybe TRBD1 (6 bases). The germline V and J ends were trimmed by 5 bases and 8 bases, with 16 bases remaining between them. Looked up from germline, CDR1 is PRHDT and CDR2 is FYEKMQ (reference sequence). CDR3 length: 14 amino acids. For the CDR3, the DNA is TGTGCCAGCAGCACACGGGGGGCGATGGACACCATATATTTT. This encodes CASSTRGAMDTIYF. Combining the CDR3 with reference TRBV13 and TRBJ1-3 gives the whole variable domain AAGVIQSPRHLIKEKRETATLKCYPIPRHDTVYWYQQGPGQDPQFLISFYEKMQSDKGSIPDRFSAQQFSDYHSELNMSSLELGDSALYFCASSTRGAMDTIYFGEGSWLTVV.

The J gene is TRBJ1-2, the V gene TRBV27; a weak D match, TRBD1 (6 bases). The ends were cut back, 6 bases at V and 1 base at J, with 15 bases in the middle. The V gene's germline CDR1 is MNHEY and CDR2 SMNVEV (reference sequence). The CDR3 is 15 amino acids. CDR3 amino acids: CASRIQGHINYGYTF. The CDR3 coding sequence is TGTGCCAGCAGAATCCAGGGACATATTAACTATGGCTACACCTTC.

The CDR3 nucleotides read TGTGCCAGCAGTGACTCGGGGACTAGCGGGAGCAATGAGCAGTTCTTC. This translates into CASSDSGTSGSNEQFF. This sequence joins TRBV6-4 and TRBJ2-1; 14 positions match TRBD2. The germline V gene has CDR1 MRHNA and CDR2 SNTAGT. Trimming removed 0 bases from V and 6 bases from J; junction bases left unmatched: 1. This CDR3 comprises 16 residues.

The chain links TRBV19 to TRBJ2-7, with 14 bases fitting TRBD2. Per the germline V gene, CDR1 is LNHDA and CDR2 is SQIVND (reference sequence). The CDR3 loop spans 14 amino acids. Losses at the gene ends were 8 bases for V and 7 bases for J; bases not matched to a gene: 7. In nucleotides, the CDR3 is TGTGCCAGTGGCGGGACTAGCGGGAGTTGGGAGCAGTACTTC. Translated, it gives CASGGTSGSWEQYF.

The V call is TRBV7-9, the J call TRBJ1-1, with D uncertain. CDR1 is SEHNR and CDR2 is FQNEAQ in the germline V gene (reference sequence). The CDR3 is 14 amino acids. Trimming shortened V by 1 base and J by 0 bases, and 6 bases separated the two germline ends. The CDR3 loop reads CASSLDAMNTEAFF. The CDR3 bases are TGTGCCAGCAGCTTAGACGCAATGAACACTGAAGCTTTCTTT. Full variable domain (remainder filled in from reference TRBV7-9 and TRBJ1-1): DTGVSQNPRHKITKRGQNVTFRCDPISEHNRLYWYRQTLGQGPEFLTYFQNEAQLEKSRLLSDRFSAERPKGSFSTLEIQRTEQGDSAMYLCASSLDAMNTEAFFGQGTRLTVV.